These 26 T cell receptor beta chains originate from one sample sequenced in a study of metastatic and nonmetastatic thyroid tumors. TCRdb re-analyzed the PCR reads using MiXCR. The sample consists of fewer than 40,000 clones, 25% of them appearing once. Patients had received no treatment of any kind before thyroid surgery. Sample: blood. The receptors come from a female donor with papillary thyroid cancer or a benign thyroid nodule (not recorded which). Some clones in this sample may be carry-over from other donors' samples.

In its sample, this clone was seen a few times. CDR3 nucleotide sequence: TGTGCCAGCAGTCCCTGGCTGGAGAATTCACCCCTCCACTTT. It codes for CASSPWLENSPLHF. The chain couples TRBV6-4 to TRBJ1-6; D is unclear. CDR3 length equals 14 residues. Germline CDR1 MRHNA, CDR2 SNTAGT. V was pared by 5 bases and J by 7 bases, with 12 bases between.

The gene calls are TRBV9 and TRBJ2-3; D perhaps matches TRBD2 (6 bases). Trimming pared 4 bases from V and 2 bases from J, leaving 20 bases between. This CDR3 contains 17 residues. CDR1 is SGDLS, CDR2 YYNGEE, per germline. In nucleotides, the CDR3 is TGTGCCAGCAGCAATCTTAGGGACTCCGGACTCACAGATACGCAGTATTTT. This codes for CASSNLRDSGLTDTQYF.

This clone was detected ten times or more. This CDR3 reads CASSLGGLDYGYTF. CDR3 bases: TGTGCCAGCAGCTTAGGAGGGTTGGACTATGGCTACACCTTC. The chain has TRBV5-6 and TRBJ1-2; D remains unclear. Between the trimmed V and J ends, which lost 2 bases and 3 bases, there was a span of 11 bases. The CDR3 totals 14 residues. Germline CDR1 is SGHDT and CDR2 is YYEEEE.

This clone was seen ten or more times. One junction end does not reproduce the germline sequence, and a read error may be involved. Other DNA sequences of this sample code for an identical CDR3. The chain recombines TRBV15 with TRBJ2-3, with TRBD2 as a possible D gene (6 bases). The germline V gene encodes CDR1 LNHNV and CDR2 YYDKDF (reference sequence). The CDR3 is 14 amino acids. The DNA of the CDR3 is TGCGCCACCAGCAGAGATAGCGGACCAAGTACGCAGTATTTT. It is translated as CATSRDSGPSTQYF. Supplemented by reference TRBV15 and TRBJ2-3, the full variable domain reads DAMVIQNPRYQVTQFGKPVTLSCSQTLNHNVMYWYQQKSSQAPKLLFHYYDKDFNNEADTPDNFQSRRPNTSFCFLDIRSPGLGDTAMYLCATSRDSGPSTQYFGPGTRLTVL.

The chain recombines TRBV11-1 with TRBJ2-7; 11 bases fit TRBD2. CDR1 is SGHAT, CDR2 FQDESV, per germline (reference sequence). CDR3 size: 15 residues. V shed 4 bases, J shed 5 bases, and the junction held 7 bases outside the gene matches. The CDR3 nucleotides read TGTGCCAGCAGCTCTAGACTAGCGGGATGGGACGAGCAGTACTTC. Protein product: CASSSRLAGWDEQYF.

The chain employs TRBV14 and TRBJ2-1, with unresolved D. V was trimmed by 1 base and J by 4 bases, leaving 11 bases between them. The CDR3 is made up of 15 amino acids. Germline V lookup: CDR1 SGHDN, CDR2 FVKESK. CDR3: CASSQVTREYNEQFF. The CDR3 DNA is TGTGCCAGCAGCCAAGTCACTCGCGAGTACAATGAGCAGTTCTTC.

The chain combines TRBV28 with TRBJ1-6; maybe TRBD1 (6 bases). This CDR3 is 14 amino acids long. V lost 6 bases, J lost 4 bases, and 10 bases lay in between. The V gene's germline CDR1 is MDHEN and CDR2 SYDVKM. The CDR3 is CASRRTAYNSPLHF. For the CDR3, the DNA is TGTGCCAGCAGGAGGACAGCTTATAATTCACCCCTCCACTTT.

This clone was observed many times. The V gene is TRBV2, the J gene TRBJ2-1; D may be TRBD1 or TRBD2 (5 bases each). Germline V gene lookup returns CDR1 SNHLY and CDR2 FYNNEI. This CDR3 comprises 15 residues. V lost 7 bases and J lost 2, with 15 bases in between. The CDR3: CASTIPEGPYNEQFF. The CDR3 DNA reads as TGTGCCAGCACTATCCCAGAGGGGCCCTACAATGAGCAGTTCTTC.

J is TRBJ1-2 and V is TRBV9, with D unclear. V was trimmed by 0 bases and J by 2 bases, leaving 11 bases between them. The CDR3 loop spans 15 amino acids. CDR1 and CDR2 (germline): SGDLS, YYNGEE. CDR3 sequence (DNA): TGTGCCAGCAGCGTAGGGAGGGTGGCGAACTATGGCTACACCTTC. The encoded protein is CASSVGRVANYGYTF.

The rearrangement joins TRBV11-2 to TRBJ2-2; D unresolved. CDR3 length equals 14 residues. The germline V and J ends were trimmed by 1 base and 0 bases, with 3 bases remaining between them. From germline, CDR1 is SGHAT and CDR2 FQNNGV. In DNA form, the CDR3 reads TGTGCCAGCAGCTTAGGTGCGAACACCGGGGAGCTGTTTTTT. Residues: CASSLGANTGELFF.

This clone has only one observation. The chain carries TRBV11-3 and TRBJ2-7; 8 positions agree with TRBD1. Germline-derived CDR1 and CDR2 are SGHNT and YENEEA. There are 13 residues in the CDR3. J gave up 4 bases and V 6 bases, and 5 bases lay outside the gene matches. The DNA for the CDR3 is TGTGCCAGCAGGGACAGGGTTGCGTACGAGCAGTACTTC. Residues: CASRDRVAYEQYF.

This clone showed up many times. CDR3 nucleotides: TGTGCCAGCAGCGATGAGAGCGGAGGAGGAGACAATGAGCAGTTCTTC. Its protein product is CASSDESGGGDNEQFF. The chain couples TRBV9 to TRBJ2-1, with D perhaps matching TRBD2 (5 bases). There are 16 residues in the CDR3. Per the germline V gene, CDR1 is SGDLS and CDR2 is YYNGEE. Trimming removed 3 bases at V and 5 bases at J, with 18 bases between.

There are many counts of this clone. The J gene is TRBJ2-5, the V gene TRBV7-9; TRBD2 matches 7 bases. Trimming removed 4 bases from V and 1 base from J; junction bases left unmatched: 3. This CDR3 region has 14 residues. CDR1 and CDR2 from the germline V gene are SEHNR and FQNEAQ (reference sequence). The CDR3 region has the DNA TGTGCCAGCAGCTCCGGCGGGGGCCAAGAGACCCAGTACTTC. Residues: CASSSGGGQETQYF.

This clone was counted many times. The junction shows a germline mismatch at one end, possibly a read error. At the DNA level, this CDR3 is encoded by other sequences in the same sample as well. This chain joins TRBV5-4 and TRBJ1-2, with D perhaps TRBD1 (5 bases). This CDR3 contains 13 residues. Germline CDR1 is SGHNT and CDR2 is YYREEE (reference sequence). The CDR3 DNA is TGTGCCACCAGCCGGGACGGTAACTATGGCTACACCTTC. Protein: CATSRDGNYGYTF.

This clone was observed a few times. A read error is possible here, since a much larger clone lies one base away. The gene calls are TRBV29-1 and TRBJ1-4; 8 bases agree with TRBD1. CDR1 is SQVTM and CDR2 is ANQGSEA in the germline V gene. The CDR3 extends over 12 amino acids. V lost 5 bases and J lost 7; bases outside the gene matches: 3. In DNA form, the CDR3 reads TGCAGCGTTTTGACAGGGGTTGAAAAACTGTTTTTT. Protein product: CSVLTGVEKLFF.

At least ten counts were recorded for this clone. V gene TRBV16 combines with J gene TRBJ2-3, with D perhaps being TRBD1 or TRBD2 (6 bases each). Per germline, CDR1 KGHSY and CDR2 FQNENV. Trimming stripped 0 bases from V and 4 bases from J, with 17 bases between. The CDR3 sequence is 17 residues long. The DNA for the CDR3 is TGTGCCAGCAGCCAATCGCGAAGGCCAAGGGGGGCAGATACGCAGTATTTT. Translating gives CASSQSRRPRGADTQYF.

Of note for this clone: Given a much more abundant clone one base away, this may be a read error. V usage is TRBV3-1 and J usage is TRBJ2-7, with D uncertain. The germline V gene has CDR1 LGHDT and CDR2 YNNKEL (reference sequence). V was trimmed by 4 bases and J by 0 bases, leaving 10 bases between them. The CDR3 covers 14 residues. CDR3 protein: CASSPERNSYEQYF. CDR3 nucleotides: TGTGCCAGCAGCCCCGAGCGAAACTCCTACGAGCAGTACTTC.

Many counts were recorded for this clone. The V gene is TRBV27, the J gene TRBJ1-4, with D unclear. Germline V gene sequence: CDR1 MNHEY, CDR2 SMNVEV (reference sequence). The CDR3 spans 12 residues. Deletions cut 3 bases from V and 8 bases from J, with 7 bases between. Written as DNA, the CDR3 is TGTGCCAGCAGTTTCGCTGGGGAAAAACTGTTTTTT. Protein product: CASSFAGEKLFF.

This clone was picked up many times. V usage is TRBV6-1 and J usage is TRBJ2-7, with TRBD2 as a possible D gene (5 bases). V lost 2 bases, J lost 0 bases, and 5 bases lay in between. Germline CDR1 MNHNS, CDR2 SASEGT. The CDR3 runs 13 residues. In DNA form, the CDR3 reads TGTGCCAGCAGTGAAAGCGGCTCCTACGAGCAGTACTTC. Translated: CASSESGSYEQYF.

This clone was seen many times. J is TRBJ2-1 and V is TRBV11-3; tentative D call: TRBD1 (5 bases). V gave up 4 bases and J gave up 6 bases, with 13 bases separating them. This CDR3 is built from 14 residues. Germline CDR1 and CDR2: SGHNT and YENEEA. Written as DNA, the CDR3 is TGTGCCAGCAGCTCCCACAGGAACTCCAATGAGCAGTTCTTC. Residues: CASSSHRNSNEQFF.

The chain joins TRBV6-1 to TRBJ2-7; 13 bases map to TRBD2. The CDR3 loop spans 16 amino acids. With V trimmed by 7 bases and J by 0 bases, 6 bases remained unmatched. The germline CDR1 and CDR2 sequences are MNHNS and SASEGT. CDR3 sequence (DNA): TGTGCCAGCAAAGGACTAGCGGGAGACACCTCCTACGAGCAGTACTTC. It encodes CASKGLAGDTSYEQYF.

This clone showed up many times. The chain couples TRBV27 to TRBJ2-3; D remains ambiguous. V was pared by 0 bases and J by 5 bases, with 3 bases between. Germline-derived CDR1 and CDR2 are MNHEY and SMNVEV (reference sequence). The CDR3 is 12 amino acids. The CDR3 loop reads CASSLSGDTQYF. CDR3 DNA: TGTGCCAGCAGTTTATCAGGAGATACGCAGTATTTT.

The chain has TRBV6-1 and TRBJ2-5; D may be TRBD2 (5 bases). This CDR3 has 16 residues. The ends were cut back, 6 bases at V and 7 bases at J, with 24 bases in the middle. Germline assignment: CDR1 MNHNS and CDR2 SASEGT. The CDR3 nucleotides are TGTGCCAGCAGCCCTACCGACTGGCCCGGAGGCGCGACCCAGTACTTC. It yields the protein CASSPTDWPGGATQYF.

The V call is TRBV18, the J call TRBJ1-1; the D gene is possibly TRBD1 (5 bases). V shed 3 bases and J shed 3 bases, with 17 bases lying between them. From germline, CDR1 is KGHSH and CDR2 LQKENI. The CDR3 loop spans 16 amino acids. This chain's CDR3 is CASSPLVPGRDTEAFF. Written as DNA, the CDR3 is TGTGCCAGCTCACCCCTCGTCCCGGGACGGGACACTGAAGCTTTCTTT.

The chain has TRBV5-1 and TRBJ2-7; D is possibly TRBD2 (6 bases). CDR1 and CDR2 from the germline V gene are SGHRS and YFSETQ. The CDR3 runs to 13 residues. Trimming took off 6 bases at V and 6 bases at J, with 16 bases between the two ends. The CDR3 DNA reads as TGCGCCAGCATCTCGACTAGACTTGTCGAGCAGTACTTC. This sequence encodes CASISTRLVEQYF.

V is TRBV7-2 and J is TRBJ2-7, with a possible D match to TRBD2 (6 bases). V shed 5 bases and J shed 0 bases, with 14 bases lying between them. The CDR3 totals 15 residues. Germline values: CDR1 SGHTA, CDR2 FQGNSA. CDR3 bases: TGTGCCAGCAGCCTACGTCGGGGGAGCTCCTACGAGCAGTACTTC. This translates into CASSLRRGSSYEQYF.